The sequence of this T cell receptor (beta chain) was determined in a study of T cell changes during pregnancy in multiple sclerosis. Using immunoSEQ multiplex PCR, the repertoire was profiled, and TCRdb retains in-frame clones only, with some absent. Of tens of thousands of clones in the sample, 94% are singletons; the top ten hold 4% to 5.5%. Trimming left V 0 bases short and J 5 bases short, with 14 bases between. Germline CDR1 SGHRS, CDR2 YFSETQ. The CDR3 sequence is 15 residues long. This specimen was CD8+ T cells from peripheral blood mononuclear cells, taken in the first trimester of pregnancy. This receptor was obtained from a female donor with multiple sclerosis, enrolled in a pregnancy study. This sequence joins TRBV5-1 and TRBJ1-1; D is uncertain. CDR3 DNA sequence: TGCGCCAGCAGCTTGGAAGCAGGTTTTATAACTGAAGCTTTCTTT. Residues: CASSLEAGFITEAFF.